This is a list of T cell receptor beta chains from one sample in a study of response to subunit inactivated influenza vaccine. Each CDR3 protein gets one entry after TCRdb re-called the RT-PCR reads with MiXCR. The sample records 630,000 or so distinct CDR3 sequences, more than 15% being singletons. The sequencing here drew on PBMCs from blood, taken about 13 days after vaccination. These receptors were taken from a man in his forties or fifties who received an inactivated influenza vaccine. Each CDR3 is given with its conserved first and last residue. Fields, in order: clone size, J gene, D gene, V gene, CDR3 protein, CDR3 DNA. D genes are given only for firm matches. Clone size is shown for a subset of rows, as once, few, many or a class of expanded clone.

.	TRBJ1-2	.	TRBV20-1	CSASRGYTF	TGCAGTGCTAGCCGCGGCTACACCTTC
.	TRBJ2-7	.	TRBV11-2	CASSLSHRVGTYEQYF	TGTGCCAGCAGCTTAAGTCATCGGGTGGGGACCTACGAGCAGTACTTC
many	TRBJ2-1	TRBD1	TRBV12-3/TRBV12-4	CASSPGTGDNEQFF	TGTGCCAGCAGCCCCGGGACAGGGGACAATGAGCAGTTCTTC
.	TRBJ1-3	TRBD1	TRBV3-1	CASSQSGQAYTIYF	TGTGCCAGCAGCCAATCGGGACAGGCGTACACCATATATTTT
.	TRBJ2-2	.	TRBV7-2	CASSRGQITGELFF	TGTGCCAGCAGCCGCGGACAGATCACCGGGGAGCTGTTTTTT
few	TRBJ2-7	TRBD2	TRBV11-2	CASSPGLSGRNVLSYEQYF	TGTGCCAGCAGCCCGGGCCTTAGCGGGAGGAACGTTCTATCCTACGAGCAGTACTTC
.	TRBJ2-2	.	TRBV4-2	CASSSRGPAGELFF	TGTGCCAGCAGCTCCAGGGGCCCGGCGGGGGAGCTGTTTTTT
once	TRBJ2-5	.	TRBV10-3	CAAQGAGANQETQYF	TGTGCCGCCCAGGGGGCGGGGGCCAACCAAGAGACCCAGTACTTC
.	TRBJ1-6	.	TRBV5-1	CASSLGRGADNSPLHF	TGCGCCAGCAGCTTGGGGAGAGGGGCAGATAATTCACCCCTCCACTTT
.	TRBJ2-1	.	TRBV3-1	CASSHDRYNEQFF	TGTGCCAGCAGCCATGACCGGTACAATGAGCAGTTCTTC
.	TRBJ2-5	.	TRBV7-8	CASSSTGFQETQYF	TGTGCCAGCAGCTCGACAGGATTTCAAGAGACCCAGTACTTC
.	TRBJ2-1	TRBD2	TRBV5-1	CASSLEGGLAGAYNEQFF	TGCGCCAGCAGCTTGGAAGGTGGACTAGCGGGAGCCTACAATGAGCAGTTCTTC
few	TRBJ1-1	.	TRBV3-1	CASVEIGGTEAFF	TGTGCCAGCGTTGAGATCGGCGGTACTGAAGCTTTCTTT
.	TRBJ2-5	.	TRBV4-1	CASSRLQGPRETQYF	TGCGCCAGCAGCCGACTACAGGGCCCGCGGGAGACCCAGTACTTC
.	TRBJ2-3	.	TRBV7-2	CASSFRTGATDTQYF	TGTGCCAGCAGCTTCCGAACGGGCGCCACAGATACGCAGTATTTT
few	TRBJ2-3	TRBD2	TRBV20-1	CSARSSGGATDTQYF	TGCAGTGCTAGATCTAGCGGGGGGGCTACAGATACGCAGTATTTT
.	TRBJ2-6	.	TRBV20-1	CSARDWASLSGANVLTF	TGCAGTGCTAGAGATTGGGCCAGCCTCTCTGGGGCCAACGTCCTGACTTTC
.	TRBJ2-1	.	TRBV12-3/TRBV12-4	CASSWRLGDEQFF	TGTGCCAGCAGTTGGCGTTTGGGGGATGAGCAGTTCTTC
few	TRBJ2-2	.	TRBV7-8	CASWGDKNTGELFF	TGTGCCAGCTGGGGGGACAAGAACACCGGGGAGCTGTTTTTT
few	TRBJ2-7	.	TRBV6-6	CASSTNGGEQYF	TGTGCCAGCAGTACAAATGGGGGCGAGCAGTACTTC
.	TRBJ2-7	.	TRBV15	CATSRDMGTYEQYF	TGTGCCACCAGCAGAGATATGGGGACCTACGAGCAGTACTTC
many	TRBJ2-3	.	TRBV3-1	CASSQDLGGARPQYF	TGTGCCAGCAGCCAAGATCTAGGGGGGGCTCGTCCGCAGTATTTT
few	TRBJ1-1	.	TRBV15	CATSRDVGAEAFF	TGTGCCACCAGCAGAGATGTAGGGGCTGAAGCTTTCTTT
.	TRBJ2-7	.	TRBV6-5	CASSLRRFGEQYF	TGTGCCAGCAGTTTGAGACGGTTTGGCGAGCAGTACTTC
few	TRBJ2-7	.	TRBV6-2/TRBV6-3	CASSYSSPIQRAATLHEQYF	TGTGCCAGCAGTTACTCAAGCCCTATTCAGCGGGCAGCGACCCTGCACGAGCAGTACTTC
few	TRBJ2-5	.	TRBV3-1	CASSQVRESQETQYF	TGTGCCAGCAGCCAAGTCCGGGAATCCCAAGAGACCCAGTACTTC
many	TRBJ2-1	TRBD1	TRBV20-1	CSASDRGRINEQFF	TGCAGTGCTAGTGACAGGGGGCGTATAAATGAGCAGTTCTTC
.	TRBJ2-7	TRBD1	TRBV30	CAWNYGQGGWEQYF	TGTGCCTGGAACTACGGACAGGGAGGTTGGGAGCAGTACTTC
.	TRBJ1-1	.	TRBV30	CAWTQSGGWTEAFF	TGTGCCTGGACCCAGAGCGGGGGTTGGACTGAAGCTTTCTTT
.	TRBJ2-2	.	TRBV12-3/TRBV12-4	CASSLAPQGAGELFF	TGTGCCAGCAGTTTAGCCCCACAAGGGGCCGGGGAGCTGTTTTTT
few	TRBJ1-2	.	TRBV5-1	CASSEGHSNGYTF	TGCGCCAGCAGCGAGGGACATTCAAATGGCTACACCTTC
few	TRBJ2-4	TRBD1	TRBV27	CASSSRQGPVIDIQYF	TGTGCCAGCAGTTCCAGACAGGGGCCCGTTATTGACATTCAGTACTTC
.	TRBJ2-3	.	TRBV29-1	CSVAGRGRTDTQYF	TGCAGCGTTGCGGGGCGGGGACGCACAGATACGCAGTATTTT
few	TRBJ2-2	.	TRBV5-1	CASSLGSGGAGTGELFF	TGCGCCAGCAGCTTAGGGTCCGGGGGCGCGGGTACCGGGGAGCTGTTTTTT
.	TRBJ2-7	TRBD1	TRBV12-3/TRBV12-4	CASRGTGGGDEQYF	TGTGCCAGCAGGGGGACAGGGGGCGGCGACGAGCAGTACTTC
few	TRBJ2-1	TRBD2	TRBV10-3	CAISELGLAAYNEQFF	TGTGCCATCAGTGAGTTGGGACTAGCGGCCTACAATGAGCAGTTCTTC
few	TRBJ2-7	.	TRBV5-1	CASSLGGLSGEQYF	TGCGCCAGCAGCCTAGGGGGACTATCGGGGGAGCAGTACTTC
.	TRBJ2-7	TRBD2	TRBV29-1	CSVVAGGTEQYF	TGCAGCGTTGTAGCGGGAGGTACCGAGCAGTACTTC
many	TRBJ2-7	.	TRBV7-2	CASSLAGQIYEQYF	TGTGCCAGCAGCTTAGCAGGACAGATCTACGAGCAGTACTTC
few	TRBJ2-7	.	TRBV11-1	CASSLNSLGRDEQYF	TGTGCCAGCAGCTTAAATTCGTTGGGCAGGGACGAGCAGTACTTC
.	TRBJ2-5	.	TRBV28	CASSFFRGAETQYF	TGTGCCAGCAGTTTCTTCCGGGGGGCGGAGACCCAGTACTTC
.	TRBJ2-3	.	TRBV19	CASSIRILSPDTQYF	TGTGCCAGTAGTATACGTATTTTGAGCCCAGATACGCAGTATTTT
.	TRBJ2-1	.	TRBV30	CAWSGQSYNEQFF	TGTGCCTGGAGTGGACAGAGCTACAATGAGCAGTTCTTC
few	TRBJ2-2	.	TRBV7-8	CASSFWDDNTGELFF	TGTGCCAGCAGCTTCTGGGACGACAACACCGGGGAGCTGTTTTTT
.	TRBJ2-1	.	TRBV7-2	CASSLGIEYNEQFF	TGTGCCAGCAGCTTGGGGATAGAATACAATGAGCAGTTCTTC
.	TRBJ2-2	TRBD2	TRBV20-1	CSARDGLAGGIGELFF	TGCAGTGCTAGAGACGGACTAGCGGGGGGGATCGGGGAGCTGTTTTTT
.	TRBJ2-2	.	TRBV13	CASSLLLVTGELFF	TGTGCCAGCAGCCTCTTACTAGTCACCGGGGAGCTGTTTTTT
few	TRBJ2-5	.	TRBV5-1	CASSPDGTAETQYF	TGCGCCAGCAGCCCCGACGGGACGGCGGAGACCCAGTACTTC
many	TRBJ2-3	.	TRBV29-1	CSVVVTGNNAQYF	TGCAGCGTTGTTGTTACAGGCAATAATGCGCAGTATTTT